Below are 14 T cell receptor beta chains sequenced from a single sample in a study of blood T cell repertoires in COVID-19. Profiled with immunoSEQ multiplex PCR; TCRdb holds only in-frame clones, not every one. The data contain about 110,000 clones, roughly nine tenths of them seen just once; the ten biggest clones take up approximately 5%. Input material: peripheral blood. The origin of the receptors is a human donor in a cohort sampled during active COVID-19.

This chain uses TRBV10-1 with TRBJ2-2; no firm D call. The CDR3 spans 14 residues. With 4 bases removed from V and 4 bases from J, the gap between germline ends came to 10 bases. In germline, CDR1 is WNHNN, CDR2 SYGVQD (reference sequence). The CDR3 nucleotides are TGCGCCAGCAGTGGAGAGTCGCGCACCGGGGAGCTGTTTTTT. Protein sequence: CASSGESRTGELFF.

The J gene is TRBJ2-1, the V gene TRBV3-1 (or the pseudogene TRBV3-2), with 9 bases fitting TRBD2. CDR3 size: 14 residues. CDR1 is LGHDT, CDR2 YNNKEL, per germline (reference sequence). Trimming removed 5 bases from V and 14 bases from J; junction bases left unmatched: 13. CDR3 nucleotides: TGTGCCAGCAGCTCCATGGGGGCGGGAGGGGGAGAGTTCTTC. Encoded protein: CASSSMGAGGGEFF.

V usage is TRBV6-6 and J usage is TRBJ2-1; the match to TRBD2 covers 7 bases. V lost 2 bases to trimming and J lost 9 bases; unmatched junction nucleotides: 7. Germline V gives CDR1 MNHNY, CDR2 SVGAGI (reference sequence). This CDR3 is built from 14 residues. CDR3: CASSYPGTMGEQFF. Written as DNA, the CDR3 is TGTGCCAGCAGTTACCCCGGGACTATGGGTGAGCAGTTCTTC.

J is TRBJ2-1 and V is TRBV4-1; 12 positions agree with TRBD2. The ends lost 1 base at V and 4 bases at J; junction bases unmatched: 8. Germline V gene sequence: CDR1 MGHRA, CDR2 YSYEKL. The CDR3 runs to 18 residues. In DNA form, the CDR3 reads TGCGCCAGCAGCCAAGCGCTAGCGGGGGGGCCTATGTACAATGAGCAGTTCTTC. This gives the protein CASSQALAGGPMYNEQFF.

This chain links TRBV28 with TRBJ2-7; 9 bases fit TRBD1. V shed 6 bases and J 0 bases; nucleotides not matched to a gene: 6. Germline CDR1 is MDHEN and CDR2 is SYDVKM. The CDR3 is made up of 15 amino acids. CDR3 loop: CASRTGGMSSYEQYF. CDR3 sequence (DNA): TGTGCCAGCAGGACAGGGGGGATGAGCTCCTACGAGCAGTACTTC.

The V gene is TRBV4-1, the J gene TRBJ2-5; 10 bases map to TRBD1. Germline V lookup: CDR1 MGHRA, CDR2 YSYEKL. This CDR3 contains 16 residues. V dropped 4 bases and J dropped 2; count of bases not matched to a gene: 7. This CDR3 reads CASSPRQGALQETQYF. DNA for the CDR3: TGCGCCAGCAGCCCCCGACAGGGGGCGCTTCAAGAGACCCAGTACTTC.

A single count supports this clone. V and J are TRBV11-2 and TRBJ2-7; a weak D match, TRBD1 (6 bases). The germline V gene has CDR1 SGHAT and CDR2 FQNNGV. This CDR3 region has 13 residues. Trimming took off 2 bases at V and 5 bases at J, with 10 bases between the two ends. This CDR3 reads CASSLPGTNEQYF. DNA of the CDR3: TGTGCCAGCAGCTTACCCGGGACAAACGAGCAGTACTTC.

The chain couples TRBV7-9 to TRBJ1-3, with TRBD1 as a possible D gene (5 bases). The CDR3 runs 15 residues. Deletions cut 4 bases from V and 0 bases from J, with 10 bases between. CDR1 is SEHNR, CDR2 FQNEAQ, per germline (reference sequence). CDR3 region: CASSSQVLSGNTIYF. The CDR3 DNA sequence: TGTGCCAGCAGCTCACAGGTCCTCTCTGGAAACACCATATATTTT.

This sequence joins TRBV6-5 and TRBJ2-7, with D possibly being TRBD2 (5 bases). The germline V gene has CDR1 MNHEY and CDR2 SVGAGI. CDR3 length equals 14 residues. V lost 5 bases and J 7 bases, leaving 18 bases between the germline ends. The CDR3 nucleotides read TGTGCCAGCAGTCCCCGGGTTCAGCCGGGAGAGCAGTACTTC. Protein product: CASSPRVQPGEQYF.

J is TRBJ1-5 and V is TRBV18; TRBD1 agrees at 7 bases. This CDR3 has 17 residues. Trimming removed 1 base from V and 0 bases from J; junction bases left unmatched: 6. The germline V gene encodes CDR1 KGHSH and CDR2 LQKENI. CDR3 amino acids: CASSPQRTGYSNQPQHF. In DNA form, the CDR3 reads TGTGCCAGCTCACCACAACGGACAGGATATAGCAATCAGCCCCAGCATTTT. The whole variable domain, filled in from reference TRBV18 and TRBJ1-5, reads NAGVMQNPRHLVRRRGQEARLRCSPMKGHSHVYWYRQLPEEGLKFMVYLQKENIIDESGMPKERFSAEFPKEGPSILRIQQVVRGDSAAYFCASSPQRTGYSNQPQHFGDGTRLSIL.

This sequence joins TRBV7-2 and TRBJ2-5, with TRBD2 matching 8 bases. V trimming: 7 bases; J trimming: 5 bases; junction bases outside the gene matches: 9. Germline CDR1 SGHTA, CDR2 FQGNSA. The CDR3 totals 14 residues. The CDR3 spells CASTLPPGGETQYF. CDR3 nucleotides: TGTGCCAGCACCCTCCCCCCGGGAGGGGAGACCCAGTACTTC. The full variable domain, in which reference TRBV7-2 and TRBJ2-5 provide the parts outside the CDR3, is GAGVSQSPSNKVTEKGKDVELRCDPISGHTALYWYRQSLGQGLEFLIYFQGNSAPDKSGLPSDRFSAERTGGSVSTLTIQRTQQEDSAVYLCASTLPPGGETQYFGPGTRLLVL.

The gene calls are TRBV11-3 and TRBJ1-4, with D maybe TRBD1 (5 bases). With 4 bases removed from V and 7 bases from J, the gap between germline ends came to 19 bases. The CDR3 totals 16 residues. Germline V gives CDR1 SGHNT, CDR2 YENEEA. CDR3 nucleotides: TGTGCCAGCAGCTCCCGCCGGGGGAGGGGAGGTGAAAAACTGTTTTTT. Translated: CASSSRRGRGGEKLFF.

CDR3: CATSREGGTGYGYTF. In DNA, the CDR3 is TGTGCCACCAGCAGAGAGGGTGGGACAGGCTATGGCTACACCTTC. V is TRBV15 and J is TRBJ1-2, with TRBD1 matching over 8 bases. The trim removed 0 bases at V and 4 bases at J, leaving 4 bases unmatched. CDR3 length: 15 residues. Germline lookup yields CDR1 LNHNV and CDR2 YYDKDF (reference sequence).

The rearrangement links TRBV10-3 to TRBJ2-7; 7 bases align to TRBD1. Germline V gene data show CDR1 as ENHRY and CDR2 as SYGVKD. The CDR3 totals 13 residues. With 2 bases clipped from V and 8 bases from J, the junction kept 6 bases outside the gene matches. This CDR3 reads CAISEDRDSKQYF. In DNA form, the CDR3 reads TGTGCCATCAGTGAGGACCGGGACAGCAAGCAGTACTTC.